Each of the 8 T cell receptor beta chains below was sequenced from the same sample in a study of T cell responses to AZD1222 COVID-19 vaccine. Assay: immunoSEQ multiplex PCR; the TCRdb copy retains only in-frame clones and omits some. The sample contains some 150,000 clones, 90% of which appear only once. This material consisted of peripheral blood, taken 28 days after the second AZD1222 dose. These receptors came from an adult who received the AZD1222 COVID-19 vaccine.

The DNA for the CDR3 is TGTGCCAGCAGCTTAGCGCGAGGGGGACAGATTTCCTACGAGCAGTACTTC. Translation: CASSLARGGQISYEQYF. The chain uses TRBV7-8 and TRBJ2-7, with 7 bases that match TRBD1. V shed 0 bases and J 1 base; nucleotides not matched to a gene: 9. The CDR3 has 17 amino acids. Germline CDR1 and CDR2: SGHVS and FQNEAQ.

The V and J genes are TRBV5-1 and TRBJ2-5; unclear D gene. V was clipped by 0 bases and J by 2 bases, with 8 bases between them. The CDR3 is 14 amino acids. Looked up from germline, CDR1 is SGHRS and CDR2 is YFSETQ. The DNA for the CDR3 is TGCGCCAGCAGCTTGGTTGGCATACAAGAGACCCAGTACTTC. The encoded protein is CASSLVGIQETQYF.

This chain joins TRBV4-2 and TRBJ1-5; D is unclear. Trimming stripped 0 bases from V and 7 bases from J, with 16 bases between. CDR1 is LGHNA, CDR2 YNFKEQ, per germline. This CDR3 comprises 16 residues. The CDR3 bases are TGTGCCAGCAGCCAAGAGGGCCCGGGGAAGAGGCAGCCCCAGCATTTT. Translated: CASSQEGPGKRQPQHF.

The chain has TRBV29-1 and TRBJ2-1; no clear D. Germline CDR1 SQVTM, CDR2 ANQGSEA. V was shortened by 2 bases and J by 0 bases, with 14 bases between the two germline ends. The CDR3 consists of 16 residues. The CDR3 sequence: CSVEKGRPSSYNEQFF. In DNA, the CDR3 is TGCAGCGTTGAAAAGGGCAGGCCGAGCTCCTACAATGAGCAGTTCTTC.

The chain couples TRBV30 to TRBJ2-7; D may correspond to TRBD1 or TRBD2 (5 bases each). Germline V CDR1 and CDR2: GTSNPN, SVGIG (reference sequence). The CDR3 runs 11 residues. The V end was cut by 3 bases, the J end by 9 bases, with 12 bases between. The CDR3 spells CAWSPGPLQYF. For the CDR3, the DNA is TGTGCCTGGAGCCCGGGACCCCTGCAGTACTTC.

The rearrangement links TRBV18 to TRBJ2-7, with 9 bases identical to TRBD1. From germline, CDR1 is KGHSH and CDR2 LQKENI. The CDR3 extends over 14 amino acids. J was trimmed by 3 bases and V by 5 bases; bases with no gene match: 5. The CDR3 spells CASSSDRGGYEQYF. The CDR3 nucleotides read TGTGCCAGCTCATCGGACAGGGGTGGCTACGAGCAGTACTTC.

CDR3 DNA sequence: TGTGCCATCGCAAGCCTGGGGCAGCCCCAGCATTTT. This encodes CAIASLGQPQHF. The rearrangement uses TRBV19 and TRBJ1-5; D unclear. The germline V gene encodes CDR1 LNHDA and CDR2 SQIVND (reference sequence). Trimming removed 10 bases from V and 7 bases from J, with 14 bases in between. The CDR3 loop spans 12 amino acids. Full variable domain (rest looked up from reference TRBV19 and TRBJ1-5): DGGITQSPKYLFRKEGQNVTLSCEQNLNHDAMYWYRQDPGQGLRLIYYSQIVNDFQKGDIAEGYSVSREKKESFPLTVTSAQKNPTAFYLCAIASLGQPQHFGDGTRLSIL.

The gene calls are TRBV14 and TRBJ1-1, with D maybe TRBD1 (6 bases). CDR1 is SGHDN and CDR2 is FVKESK in the germline V gene. Deletions cut 2 bases from V and 6 bases from J, with 10 bases between. The CDR3 is 13 residues long. The CDR3 reads CASSQLQGSEAFF. CDR3 bases: TGTGCCAGCAGCCAATTACAGGGATCTGAAGCTTTCTTT. Based on the CDR3 plus reference TRBV14 and TRBJ1-1, the full variable domain is EAGVTQFPSHSVIEKGQTVTLRCDPISGHDNLYWYRRVMGKEIKFLLHFVKESKQDESGMPNNRFLAERTGGTYSTLKVQPAELEDSGVYFCASSQLQGSEAFFGQGTRLTVV.